Below are 20 T cell receptor beta chains sequenced from a single sample in a study of spatial heterogeneity in lung cancer. Time point specified: sample taken at primary tumor resection. Whole RNA, isolated from tumor, nontumor lung or frozen PBMC, was sequenced without prior sorting. TCRdb processed the 5' RACE reads anew with MiXCR; each CDR3 protein has one entry. The data hold 11,000 to 15,000 distinct CDR3 sequences, with 10% observed a single time. The sample in question was PBMCs, obtained at surgery. Receptor source: a male donor with early-stage non-small cell lung cancer.

This clonotype was picked up many times. V gene TRBV12-3 or TRBV12-4 combines with J gene TRBJ1-3; D gene ambiguous. V was trimmed by 6 bases and J by 2 bases, leaving 8 bases between them. CDR3 size: 13 residues. The CDR3 coding sequence is TGTGCCAGCAGAGGCGGGGCTGGAAACACCATATATTTT. Translated: CASRGGAGNTIYF.

The sample holds a few counts of this clonotype. The rearrangement links TRBV5-5 to TRBJ1-1, with D uncertain. Between the trimmed V and J ends, which lost 2 bases and 2 bases, there was a span of 7 bases. Germline V gene sequence: CDR1 SGHKS, CDR2 YYEKEE (reference sequence). The CDR3 runs 13 residues. The CDR3 reads CASSFEANTEAFF. CDR3 in DNA: TGTGCCAGCAGCTTCGAGGCTAACACTGAAGCTTTCTTT. Supplemented by reference TRBV5-5 and TRBJ1-1, the full variable domain reads DAGVTQSPTHLIKTRGQQVTLRCSPISGHKSVSWYQQVLGQGPQFIFQYYEKEERGRGNFPDRFSARQFPNYSSELNVNALLLGDSALYLCASSFEANTEAFFGQGTRLTVV.

This clonotype has a count of ten or more. V is TRBV7-2 and J is TRBJ2-5; 8 positions agree with TRBD2. CDR1 and CDR2 from the germline V gene are SGHTA and FQGNSA. Trimming removed 4 bases from V and 5 bases from J; junction bases left unmatched: 6. The CDR3 covers 14 residues. CDR3 bases: TGTGCCAGCAGCTCTTTAAGCGGGAGCGAGACCCAGTACTTC. This gives the protein CASSSLSGSETQYF.

The chain employs TRBV4-3 and TRBJ2-1, with 7 bases identical to TRBD1. Germline loops: CDR1 LGHNA, CDR2 YSLEER. V lost 0 bases to trimming and J lost 4 bases; unmatched junction nucleotides: 6. This CDR3 has 16 amino acids. The CDR3 loop is CASSQDRYRGYNEQFF. The CDR3, as DNA: TGCGCCAGCAGCCAAGATCGGTACAGGGGATACAATGAGCAGTTCTTC.

This clonotype showed up many times. The chain links TRBV6-6 to TRBJ2-5; 10 bases are a match to TRBD1. The junction had 13 bases not matched to a gene; V was cut back by 7 bases and J by 5 bases. The CDR3 is made up of 16 amino acids. The germline V gene encodes CDR1 MNHNY and CDR2 SVGAGI (reference sequence). For the CDR3, the DNA is TGTGCCAGCAAGTCGGCATACGGGGGACAGGGGGAGACCCAGTACTTC. Residues: CASKSAYGGQGETQYF.

Only a few counts were recorded for this clonotype. The V call is TRBV6-5, the J call TRBJ2-3; D assignment may be TRBD1 or TRBD2 (5 bases each). Deletions cut 1 base from V and 0 bases from J, with 5 bases between. This CDR3 contains 14 residues. CDR1 and CDR2 (germline): MNHEY, SVGAGI. The CDR3 DNA follows: TGTGCCAGCAGTTACTGGGACAGCACAGATACGCAGTATTTT. This gives the protein CASSYWDSTDTQYF.

Only a few counts were recorded for this clonotype. Relative to the germline gene, one junction end is altered; a read error may explain this. The V call is TRBV5-4, the J call TRBJ2-7, with 8 bases lining up with TRBD1. This CDR3 comprises 15 residues. CDR1 is SGHNT, CDR2 YYREEE, per germline (reference sequence). CDR3: CVSSSPRTGNYEQYF. DNA for the CDR3: TGTGTCAGCAGCTCACCACGGACAGGGAACTACGAGCAGTACTTC. Complete variable domain (other parts from reference TRBV5-4 and TRBJ2-7): ETGVTQSPTHLIKTRGQQVTLRCSSQSGHNTVSWYQQALGQGPQFIFQYYREEENGRGNFPPRFSGLQFPNYSSELNVNALELDDSALYLCVSSSPRTGNYEQYFGPGTRLTVT.

The chain combines TRBV7-3 with TRBJ2-3; 7 bases match TRBD2. Germline V gene sequence: CDR1 SGHTA, CDR2 FQGTGA. V lost 2 bases to trimming and J lost 4 bases; unmatched junction nucleotides: 9. The CDR3 totals 16 residues. The CDR3 nucleotides are TGTGCCAGCAGCTTAGGGGGGGACCCGGTCCCAGATACGCAGTATTTT. It yields the protein CASSLGGDPVPDTQYF.

This clonotype occurred many times. The chain recombines TRBV6-1 with TRBJ1-4, with 7 bases lining up with TRBD1. The CDR3 consists of 17 residues. The germline gives CDR1 MNHNS, CDR2 SASEGT. V was clipped by 7 bases and J by 7 bases; unmatched bases: 18. The CDR3 DNA is TGTGCCAGCACCGGACTTGCTTACCGGGACAGCAGTGAAAAACTGTTTTTT. Protein sequence: CASTGLAYRDSSEKLFF.

This clonotype came up many times. The rearrangement links TRBV5-1 to TRBJ2-2; 8 nucleotides match TRBD2. Trimming at V came to 0 bases and at J to 10 bases, leaving 8 bases not matched to a gene. Germline V gives CDR1 SGHRS, CDR2 YFSETQ. This CDR3 has 15 residues. CDR3 sequence (DNA): TGCGCCAGCAGCTTGGGGTCGGGAGGGATCGAGGAGCTGTTTTTT. Protein sequence: CASSLGSGGIEELFF.

In this sample, this clonotype is medium-sized. The junction departs from the called germline gene at one end, perhaps through a read error. J is TRBJ1-2 and V is TRBV12-3 or TRBV12-4; 11 bases match TRBD1. The CDR3 spans 12 residues. The DNA of the CDR3 is TGTGCCAGCAACCCGGACAGGGGGCCACTCTCCTTC. Amino acid sequence: CASNPDRGPLSF.

This clonotype was recorded at least ten times. This rearrangement joins TRBV19 to TRBJ1-5; D is unclear. The germline CDR1 and CDR2 sequences are LNHDA and SQIVND (reference sequence). The V and J ends lost 5 bases and 5 bases respectively, with 7 bases between them. The CDR3 has 12 residues. As DNA, the CDR3 is TGTGCCAGTAGTGAGGCAGATCAGCCCCAGCATTTT. Protein sequence: CASSEADQPQHF.

The rearrangement uses TRBV7-8 and TRBJ2-2, with TRBD2 matching over 9 bases. Germline trimming cut 2 bases from V and 7 bases from J; bases unmatched to any gene: 8. Germline V gene lookup returns CDR1 SGHVS and CDR2 FQNEAQ. The CDR3 has 16 amino acids. The CDR3: CASSLQAGGPIGELFF. The CDR3 DNA reads as TGTGCCAGCAGCTTACAGGCGGGAGGGCCGATCGGGGAGCTGTTTTTT.

By share of the sample, this clonotype is medium-sized (0.01 to 0.1%). The junction does not match germline at one end; this may be a read error. The rearrangement links TRBV7-3 to TRBJ1-1; 10 bases match TRBD1. This CDR3 has 14 residues. Germline CDR1 SGHTA, CDR2 FQGTGA. The DNA for the CDR3 is TGTGCCAGCAGTCTGGGACAGGGGAACACTGAAGTTTTCTTT. This encodes CASSLGQGNTEVFF.

This clonotype was seen ten or more times. The chain has TRBV20-1 and TRBJ2-7, with 11 bases identical to TRBD2. This CDR3 is built from 13 residues. In germline, CDR1 is DFQATT, CDR2 SNEGSKA (reference sequence). Germline trimming cut 8 bases from V and 5 bases from J; bases unmatched to any gene: 8. CDR3 coding DNA: TGCAGTCGGAGACTAGCGGGACGCCACGAGCAGTACTTC. Translating gives CSRRLAGRHEQYF.

There are many counts of this clonotype. The chain is built from TRBV4-2 and TRBJ2-5; 9 bases are a match to TRBD1. This CDR3 has 16 amino acids. The germline V gene has CDR1 LGHNA and CDR2 YNFKEQ. The V gene end was trimmed by 2 bases and the J gene end by 3 bases; junction bases not matched to a gene: 7. The CDR3 sequence is CASSQYVTGGEETQYF. CDR3 coding DNA: TGTGCCAGCAGCCAATATGTTACAGGGGGCGAAGAGACCCAGTACTTC.

This clonotype qualifies as medium-sized. The chain carries TRBV12-3 or TRBV12-4 and TRBJ2-3; 7 bases are shared with TRBD2. The CDR3 is 16 amino acids. The trim removed 2 bases at V and 1 base at J, leaving 6 bases unmatched. The CDR3 loop is CASSLSTAGGTDTQYF. The CDR3 DNA is TGTGCCAGCAGTTTAAGTACGGCGGGAGGCACAGATACGCAGTATTTT.

This clonotype was seen many times. The chain has TRBV7-2 and TRBJ1-1; D is unresolved. CDR3 length: 15 residues. Trimming left V 1 base short and J 5 bases short, with 14 bases between. CDR1 and CDR2 (germline): SGHTA, FQGNSA. The CDR3 DNA reads TGTGCCAGCAGCTTAGATCCGGGGTCGTGGACTGAAGCTTTCTTT. This codes for CASSLDPGSWTEAFF. Together with reference TRBV7-2 and TRBJ1-1, the CDR3 gives the full variable domain: GAGVSQSPSNKVTEKGKDVELRCDPISGHTALYWYRQSLGQGLEFLIYFQGNSAPDKSGLPSDRFSAERTGGSVSTLTIQRTQQEDSAVYLCASSLDPGSWTEAFFGQGTRLTVV.

This clonotype was counted at least ten times. The CDR3 loop is CASSPRETYEQYF. In nucleotides, the CDR3 is TGTGCCAGCTCACCACGGGAAACCTACGAGCAGTACTTC. The chain has TRBV18 and TRBJ2-7; D not certain. Germline CDR1 is KGHSH and CDR2 is LQKENI. This CDR3 has 13 residues. V was cut by 1 base and J by 2 bases, with 6 bases left in between.

This clonotype was recorded many times. The chain combines TRBV19 with TRBJ2-7, with TRBD1 matching over 7 bases. The CDR3 runs 14 residues. V was pared by 3 bases and J by 6 bases, with 8 bases of the junction left unmatched. CDR1 is LNHDA and CDR2 is SQIVND in the germline V gene (reference sequence). CDR3 region: CASSMSGGYGEQYF. The CDR3 bases are TGTGCCAGTAGTATGTCAGGGGGTTACGGCGAGCAGTACTTC.